This T cell receptor (beta chain) is from a study of blood T cells in healthy people across ages. Study-wide context: Template switching picked up about one barcoded beta molecule for each two T cells. Broader study findings: Across the age range, TCR beta diversity per million T cells fell in a roughly linear way.

This CDR3 has 16 amino acids. Germline CDR1 reads SGHTA; CDR2 reads FQGTGA. V was cut by 4 bases and J by 2 bases, with 14 bases left in between. The sample holds a few counts of this clonotype. Its specificity is unknown. A second 7 to 11 cycle PCR used barcoded and J-beta primers. Every cDNA molecule bore a tag from a template-switch adaptor containing 12 random nucleotides. TCRdb independently ran MiXCR on the 5' RACE reads; one entry per CDR3 protein. The sample includes roughly 1,000,000 distinct CDR3 sequences, roughly a quarter of them seen just once. The same data also contributed to another study, on T cells of mothers and their children.

Sequencing was performed on blood. The receptor's source is a girl aged 2-10 years in good health. The rearrangement links TRBV7-3 to TRBJ2-2, with TRBD1 as a possible D gene (6 bases). The CDR3 spells CASSYSGTPNTGELFF. In nucleotides, the CDR3 is TGTGCCAGCAGCTATTCCGGGACACCAAACACCGGGGAGCTGTTTTTT.